These 16 T cell receptor beta chains originate from one sample sequenced in a study of shared clonotypes between healthy human individuals. Using immunoSEQ multiplex PCR, the repertoire was profiled, and TCRdb retains in-frame clones only, with some absent. The table has approximately 110,000 clones, around two thirds seen once. Sample: memory CD8+ T cells sorted from blood. As to subset: CD45RO+ cells pooled with CCR7-negative TemRA cells. The receptor set was obtained from a woman aged 30 to 39 in good health.

The CDR3 is CASSLRDSVRQYF. Here the CDR3 DNA reads TGTGCCAGCAGCTTACGCGACAGCGTTCGGCAGTACTTC. The genes are TRBV7-2 and TRBJ2-7; weak D call: TRBD1 (5 bases). The germline V gene has CDR1 SGHTA and CDR2 FQGNSA. The CDR3 has 13 residues. With 2 bases removed from V and 9 bases from J, the gap between germline ends came to 14 bases.

This clone was detected only a few times. V is TRBV19 and J is TRBJ1-5; D is uncertain. This CDR3 is built from 12 residues. Trimming pared 5 bases from V and 12 bases from J, leaving 14 bases between. Per germline, CDR1 LNHDA and CDR2 SQIVND (reference sequence). CDR3 amino acids: CASSGSAARQHF. The CDR3 DNA reads as TGTGCCAGTAGTGGCTCGGCTGCCCGCCAGCATTTT.

This clone was found a few times. V usage is TRBV10-2 and J usage is TRBJ2-5; D possibly uses TRBD1 or TRBD2 (6 bases each). Trimming removed 8 bases at V and 5 bases at J, with 18 bases between. The CDR3 has 14 residues. Germline CDR1 WSHSY, CDR2 SAAADI. The CDR3 nucleotides are TGCGCCAGCGGGGGCACGGGAGTGTGGGAGACCCAGTACTTC. Its protein product is CASGGTGVWETQYF.

In its sample, this clone was seen a few times. The chain's CDR3 is CASSDGSTDTQYF. In DNA form, the CDR3 reads TGTGCCAGCAGTGACGGGAGCACAGATACGCAGTATTTT. The rearrangement uses TRBV6-4 and TRBJ2-3; D is undetermined. This CDR3 has 13 residues. Germline CDR1 MRHNA, CDR2 SNTAGT. V lost 2 bases to trimming and J lost 0 bases, with 3 bases between them.

Notes on this clone: A far larger clone is only one base removed, so a read error is likely. This chain joins TRBV27 and TRBJ1-1; D might be TRBD1 (6 bases). The CDR3 runs 14 residues. Germline V gene sequence: CDR1 MNHEY, CDR2 SMNVEV (reference sequence). V was clipped by 0 bases and J by 6 bases, with 11 bases between them. CDR3 bases: TGTGCCAGCAGTTTATCTCCAGGGGACGCTGAAGCTTTCTTT. It yields the protein CASSLSPGDAEAFF.

The gene calls are TRBV27 and TRBJ2-1; D possibly corresponds to TRBD2 (5 bases). The CDR3 totals 16 residues. CDR1 is MNHEY, CDR2 SMNVEV, per germline (reference sequence). Trimming took off 5 bases at V and 0 bases at J, with 14 bases between the two ends. The CDR3 is CASSPVEASSYNEQFF. CDR3 coding DNA: TGTGCCAGCAGTCCCGTGGAGGCAAGCTCCTACAATGAGCAGTTCTTC.

This chain connects TRBV7-9 to TRBJ2-7; 7 bases line up with TRBD1. The germline gives CDR1 SEHNR, CDR2 FQNEAQ (reference sequence). Trimming at V came to 5 bases and at J to 7 bases, leaving 17 bases not matched to a gene. The CDR3 length is 16 residues. Here the CDR3 DNA reads TGTGCCAGCAGCCCGAGGGGTGCAGGGACAGCAAGGGAGCAGTACTTC. This codes for CASSPRGAGTAREQYF. The full variable domain, rest sourced from reference TRBV7-9 and TRBJ2-7, is DTGVSQNPRHKITKRGQNVTFRCDPISEHNRLYWYRQTLGQGPEFLTYFQNEAQLEKSRLLSDRFSAERPKGSFSTLEIQRTEQGDSAMYLCASSPRGAGTAREQYFGPGTRLTVT.

This clone was counted many times. V and J are TRBV4-3 and TRBJ1-1; D not certain. The CDR3 loop spans 14 amino acids. V lost 5 bases and J 1 base, leaving 11 bases between the germline ends. Germline V lookup: CDR1 LGHNA, CDR2 YSLEER. The CDR3 nucleotides read TGCGCCAGCAGCGCGTCGACGGGGAACACTGAAGCTTTCTTT. This encodes CASSASTGNTEAFF.

This chain uses TRBV4-1 with TRBJ2-7, with 10 bases lining up with TRBD2. The ends lost 3 bases at V and 7 bases at J; junction bases unmatched: 12. The CDR3 totals 16 residues. The V gene's germline CDR1 is MGHRA and CDR2 YSYEKL. This chain's CDR3 is CASSQKASGRAREQYF. CDR3 DNA: TGCGCCAGCAGCCAGAAGGCGAGCGGGAGGGCCCGGGAGCAGTACTTC.

This clone came up once. CDR3 in amino acids: CASSATGVATGELFF. The CDR3 coding sequence is TGTGCCAGCAGTGCTACGGGAGTCGCCACCGGGGAGCTGTTTTTT. The chain uses TRBV7-9 and TRBJ2-2; TRBD2 is a possible D gene (6 bases). Trimming stripped 6 bases from V and 4 bases from J, with 15 bases between. This CDR3 spans 15 amino acids. Looked up from germline, CDR1 is SEHNR and CDR2 is FQNEAQ (reference sequence).

V and J are TRBV7-6 and TRBJ2-7; D gene unclear. The V gene lost 3 bases and the J gene lost 3 bases, with 9 bases spanning the gap. The CDR3 contains 13 residues. Per germline, CDR1 SGHVS and CDR2 FNYEAQ. DNA for the CDR3: TGTGCCAGCAGCTTTCAGACCGGCTACGAGCAGTACTTC. This encodes CASSFQTGYEQYF.

V and J are TRBV11-1 and TRBJ1-1; 7 bases are shared with TRBD1. This CDR3 has 16 amino acids. Trimming cost V 4 bases and J 7 bases; bases outside gene matches: 15. Per germline, CDR1 SGHAT and CDR2 FQDESV (reference sequence). The DNA for the CDR3 is TGTGCCAGCAGCTCTTGGACAGGCAGTGGACAGGATGAAGCTTTCTTT. Protein sequence: CASSSWTGSGQDEAFF.

Regarding this clone: A much larger clone differs from this one at a single base, so this may be a read error. This chain joins TRBV6-1 and TRBJ2-3, with no clear D. The CDR3 consists of 13 residues. V was pared by 1 base and J by 3 bases, with 5 bases between. From germline, CDR1 is MNHNS and CDR2 SASEGT. The CDR3 spells CASSEGGTDTQYF. CDR3 sequence (DNA): TGTGCCAGCAGTGAAGGGGGAACAGATACGCAGTATTTT.

V and J are TRBV19 and TRBJ2-7; possible D gene TRBD2, 6 bases. The germline V gene has CDR1 LNHDA and CDR2 SQIVND (reference sequence). The CDR3 contains 10 residues. The CDR3 DNA follows: TGTGCTACACGCGGGGCCGAGCAGTACTTC. Translation: CATRGAEQYF.

This clone has more than one count but fewer than ten. The chain recombines TRBV30 with TRBJ2-2; 7 nucleotides match TRBD1. The CDR3 loop spans 15 amino acids. CDR1 GTSNPN and CDR2 SVGIG come from the germline V gene (reference sequence). The V gene end was trimmed by 5 bases and the J gene end by 5 bases; junction bases not matched to a gene: 11. The CDR3 coding sequence is TGTGCCTGGGCACTAACCGGGACAGAAACCGGGGAGCTGTTTTTT. Protein sequence: CAWALTGTETGELFF.

This chain links TRBV6-4 with TRBJ1-5, with TRBD1 as a possible D gene (5 bases). Germline V CDR1 and CDR2: MRHNA, SNTAGT. The CDR3 contains 11 residues. V gave up 3 bases and J gave up 13 bases, with 10 bases separating them. This CDR3 reads CASSDMGRQHF. CDR3 DNA: TGTGCCAGCAGTGATATGGGGCGTCAGCATTTT.